This T cell receptor (beta chain) was profiled in a study of cytomegalovirus exposure and HLA in healthy donors. As for the study in general: HLA-typed donors were the source of approximately 85 million unique TCRs, which an early data release held. General study results and limits: TCR beta V- and J-gene trimming was later associated with a missense DCLRE1C variant. Later analysis placed DRB1 highest and HLA-C lowest in TCR association rates, which differed by HLA locus.

Use of 60 Vbeta and 13 Jbeta primers characterized the PCR. Study processing details: Approximately 9.9 million of about 88 million unique TCR beta chains were shared, per a later count. The assay was immunoSEQ multiplex PCR, and TCRdb's table has in-frame clones only and misses some. V and J calls and clone size are copied from that table; D and trimming were computed from the DNA. Of more than 85,000 clones in the sample, about 80% are singletons; the top ten hold about 1.9%. The J segment lost 2 bases and the V segment lost 2 bases, leaving 6 bases of the junction unmatched. The CDR3 contains 16 residues. Germline V gives CDR1 LGHNA, CDR2 YSLEER. A note on this clone: Its antigen remains unknown.

The V and J genes are TRBV4-3 and TRBJ2-3; the match to TRBD2 covers 8 bases. This receptor was identified in a man aged 25 to 45 in good health and CMV-seronegative. Material for sequencing was PBMCs. The CDR3 sequence is CASSQLRTSPTDTQYF. The CDR3 coding sequence is TGCGCCAGCAGCCAACTTAGGACTAGCCCCACAGATACGCAGTATTTT.